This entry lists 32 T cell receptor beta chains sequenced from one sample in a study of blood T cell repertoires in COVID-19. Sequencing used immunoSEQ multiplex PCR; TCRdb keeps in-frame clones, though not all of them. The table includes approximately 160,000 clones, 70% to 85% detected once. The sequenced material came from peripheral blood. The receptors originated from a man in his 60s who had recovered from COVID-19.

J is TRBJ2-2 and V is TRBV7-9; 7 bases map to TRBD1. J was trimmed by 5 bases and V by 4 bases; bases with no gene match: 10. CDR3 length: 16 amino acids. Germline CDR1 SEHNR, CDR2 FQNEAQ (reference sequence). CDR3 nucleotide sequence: TGTGCCAGCAGCTCACTTTCCGGGACAGCAACCGGGGAGCTGTTTTTT. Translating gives CASSSLSGTATGELFF.

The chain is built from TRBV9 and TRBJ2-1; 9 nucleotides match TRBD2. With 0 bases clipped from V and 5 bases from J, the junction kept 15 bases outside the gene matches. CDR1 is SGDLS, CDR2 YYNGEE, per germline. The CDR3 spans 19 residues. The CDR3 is CASSVDPRVSAGGNNEQFF. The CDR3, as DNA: TGTGCCAGCAGCGTAGATCCCCGGGTATCAGCGGGGGGAAACAATGAGCAGTTCTTC.

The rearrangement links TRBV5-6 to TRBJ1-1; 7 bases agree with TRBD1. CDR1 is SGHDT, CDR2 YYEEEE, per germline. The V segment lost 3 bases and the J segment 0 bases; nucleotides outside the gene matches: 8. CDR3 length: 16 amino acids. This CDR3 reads CASSWWTGPMNTEAFF. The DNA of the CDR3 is TGTGCCAGCAGCTGGTGGACAGGCCCGATGAACACTGAAGCTTTCTTT.

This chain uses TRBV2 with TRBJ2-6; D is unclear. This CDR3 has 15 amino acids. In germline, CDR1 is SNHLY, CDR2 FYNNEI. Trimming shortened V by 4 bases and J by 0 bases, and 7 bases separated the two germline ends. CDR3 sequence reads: CASSALISGANVLTF. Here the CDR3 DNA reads TGTGCCAGCAGTGCTCTAATCTCTGGGGCCAACGTCCTGACTTTC.

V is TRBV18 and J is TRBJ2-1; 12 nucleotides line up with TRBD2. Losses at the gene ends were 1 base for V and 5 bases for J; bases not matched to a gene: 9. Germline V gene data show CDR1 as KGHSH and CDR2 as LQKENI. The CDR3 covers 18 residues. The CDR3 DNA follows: TGTGCCAGCTCACCACGACTAGCGGGGGCCTCATTCCACAATGAGCAGTTCTTC. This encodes CASSPRLAGASFHNEQFF.

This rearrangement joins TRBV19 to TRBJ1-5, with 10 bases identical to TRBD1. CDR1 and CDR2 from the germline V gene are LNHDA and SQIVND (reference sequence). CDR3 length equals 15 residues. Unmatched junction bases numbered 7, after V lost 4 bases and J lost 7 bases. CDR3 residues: CASSKRQGARQPQHF. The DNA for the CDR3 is TGTGCCAGTAGTAAGAGACAGGGGGCCCGGCAGCCCCAGCATTTT.

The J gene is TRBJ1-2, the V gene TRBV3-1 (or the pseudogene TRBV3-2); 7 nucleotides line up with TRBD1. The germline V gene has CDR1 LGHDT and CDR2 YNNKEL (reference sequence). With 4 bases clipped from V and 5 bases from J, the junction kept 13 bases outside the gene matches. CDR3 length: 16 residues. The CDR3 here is CASSLQRPGQPYGYTF. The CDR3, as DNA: TGTGCCAGCAGCCTCCAAAGGCCGGGACAGCCTTATGGCTACACCTTC.

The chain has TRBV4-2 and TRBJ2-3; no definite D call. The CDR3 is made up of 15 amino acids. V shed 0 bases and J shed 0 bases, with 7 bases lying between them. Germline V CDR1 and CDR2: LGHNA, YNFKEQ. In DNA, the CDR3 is TGTGCCAGCAGCCAAGAACCCGGGAGCACAGATACGCAGTATTTT. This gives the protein CASSQEPGSTDTQYF.

For the CDR3, the DNA is TGCAGCGTTCGTTGGGACAGAGACACTGAAGCTTTCTTT. This gives the protein CSVRWDRDTEAFF. This rearrangement joins TRBV29-1 to TRBJ1-1, with 7 bases aligning to TRBD1. This CDR3 is built from 13 residues. Per the germline V gene, CDR1 is SQVTM and CDR2 is ANQGSEA. Trimming removed 5 bases from V and 3 bases from J; junction bases left unmatched: 6. The full variable domain, with the rest looked up from reference TRBV29-1 and TRBJ1-1, is SAVISQKPSRDICQRGTSLTIQCQVDSQVTMMFWYRQQPGQSLTLIATANQGSEATYESGFVIDKFPISRPNLTFSTLTVSNMSPEDSSIYLCSVRWDRDTEAFFGQGTRLTVV.

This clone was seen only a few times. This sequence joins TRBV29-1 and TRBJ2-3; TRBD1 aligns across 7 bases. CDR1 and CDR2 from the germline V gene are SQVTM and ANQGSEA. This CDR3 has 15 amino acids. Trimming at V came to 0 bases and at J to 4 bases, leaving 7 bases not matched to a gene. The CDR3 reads CSVEDPGQRPDTQYF. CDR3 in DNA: TGCAGCGTTGAAGACCCGGGACAGAGGCCAGATACGCAGTATTTT.

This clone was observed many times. The CDR3 protein is CASRNRVFNEKLFF. DNA of the CDR3: TGTGCCAGTCGAAACCGCGTATTTAATGAAAAACTGTTTTTT. The V gene is TRBV19, the J gene TRBJ1-4; D ambiguous. Germline lookup yields CDR1 LNHDA and CDR2 SQIVND (reference sequence). CDR3 length: 14 residues. Deletions cut 8 bases from V and 4 bases from J, with 14 bases between.

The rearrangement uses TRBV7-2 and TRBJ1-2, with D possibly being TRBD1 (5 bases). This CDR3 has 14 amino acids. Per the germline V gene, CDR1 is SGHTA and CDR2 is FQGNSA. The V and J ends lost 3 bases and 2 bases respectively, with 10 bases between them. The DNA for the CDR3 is TGTGCCAGCAGCTTTCTGGGGGGAAACTATGGCTACACCTTC. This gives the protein CASSFLGGNYGYTF.

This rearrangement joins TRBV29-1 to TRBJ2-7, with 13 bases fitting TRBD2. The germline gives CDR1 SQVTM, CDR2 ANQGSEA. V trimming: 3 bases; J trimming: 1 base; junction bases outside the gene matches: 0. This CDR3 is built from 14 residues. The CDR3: CSVETSGGSYEQYF. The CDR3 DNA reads TGCAGCGTTGAGACTAGCGGGGGGTCCTACGAGCAGTACTTC.

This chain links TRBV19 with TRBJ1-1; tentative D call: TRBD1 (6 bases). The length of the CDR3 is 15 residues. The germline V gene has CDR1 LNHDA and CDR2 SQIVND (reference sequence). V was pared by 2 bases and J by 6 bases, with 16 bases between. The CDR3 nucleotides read TGTGCCAGTAGTATAAAGCCTTGGGGGCTTGCTGAAGCTTTCTTT. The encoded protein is CASSIKPWGLAEAFF.

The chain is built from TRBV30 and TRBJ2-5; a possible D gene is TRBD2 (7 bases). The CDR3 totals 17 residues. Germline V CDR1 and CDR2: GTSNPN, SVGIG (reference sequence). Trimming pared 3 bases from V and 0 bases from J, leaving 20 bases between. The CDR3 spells CAWRAKRGGIHQETQYF. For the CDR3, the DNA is TGTGCCTGGAGAGCTAAGAGGGGGGGTATACACCAAGAGACCCAGTACTTC.

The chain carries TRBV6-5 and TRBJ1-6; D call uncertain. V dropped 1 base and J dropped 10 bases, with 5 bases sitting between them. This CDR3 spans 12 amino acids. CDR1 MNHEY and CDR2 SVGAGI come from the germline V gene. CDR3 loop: CASSYLSSPLHF. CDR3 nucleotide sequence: TGTGCCAGCAGTTACTTAAGCTCACCCCTCCACTTT.

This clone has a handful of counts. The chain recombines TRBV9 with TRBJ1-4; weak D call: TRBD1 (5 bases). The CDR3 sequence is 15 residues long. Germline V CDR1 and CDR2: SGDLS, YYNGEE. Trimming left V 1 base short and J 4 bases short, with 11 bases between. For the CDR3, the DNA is TGTGCCAGCAGCGTATTTGGGGGACTTAATGAAAAACTGTTTTTT. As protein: CASSVFGGLNEKLFF.

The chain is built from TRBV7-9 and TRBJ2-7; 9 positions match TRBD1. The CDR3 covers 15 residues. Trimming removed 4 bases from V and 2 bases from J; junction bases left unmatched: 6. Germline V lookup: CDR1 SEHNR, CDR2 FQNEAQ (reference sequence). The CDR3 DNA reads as TGTGCCAGCAGCTCTTCCGGGACAGGGCCCTACGAGCAGTACTTC. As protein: CASSSSGTGPYEQYF. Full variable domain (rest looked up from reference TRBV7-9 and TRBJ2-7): DTGVSQNPRHKITKRGQNVTFRCDPISEHNRLYWYRQTLGQGPEFLTYFQNEAQLEKSRLLSDRFSAERPKGSFSTLEIQRTEQGDSAMYLCASSSSGTGPYEQYFGPGTRLTVT.

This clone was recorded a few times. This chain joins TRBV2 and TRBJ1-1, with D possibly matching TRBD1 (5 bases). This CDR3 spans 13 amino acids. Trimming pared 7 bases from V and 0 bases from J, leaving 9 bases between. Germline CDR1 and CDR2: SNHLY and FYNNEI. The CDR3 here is CASNVRVNTEAFF. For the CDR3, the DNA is TGTGCCAGCAATGTCAGGGTGAACACTGAAGCTTTCTTT.

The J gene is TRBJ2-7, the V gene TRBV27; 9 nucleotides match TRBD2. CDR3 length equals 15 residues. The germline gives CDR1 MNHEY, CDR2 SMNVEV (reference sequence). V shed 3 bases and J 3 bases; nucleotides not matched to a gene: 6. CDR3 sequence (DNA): TGTGCCAGCAGTTTTCGGGGCGGGGGGGGCTACGAGCAGTACTTC. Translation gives CASSFRGGGGYEQYF.

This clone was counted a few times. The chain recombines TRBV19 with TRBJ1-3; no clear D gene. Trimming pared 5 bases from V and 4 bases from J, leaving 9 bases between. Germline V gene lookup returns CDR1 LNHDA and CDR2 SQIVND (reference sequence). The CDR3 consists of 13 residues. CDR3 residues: CASSRREGNTIYF. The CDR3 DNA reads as TGTGCCAGTAGTCGCCGCGAAGGAAACACCATATATTTT.

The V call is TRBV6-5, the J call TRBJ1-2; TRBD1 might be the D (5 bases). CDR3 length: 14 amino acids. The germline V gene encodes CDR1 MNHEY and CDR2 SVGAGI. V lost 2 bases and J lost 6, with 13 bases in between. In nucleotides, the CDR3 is TGTGCCAGCAGTTACGGGCAGGGTGGGAATGGCTACACCTTC. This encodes CASSYGQGGNGYTF.

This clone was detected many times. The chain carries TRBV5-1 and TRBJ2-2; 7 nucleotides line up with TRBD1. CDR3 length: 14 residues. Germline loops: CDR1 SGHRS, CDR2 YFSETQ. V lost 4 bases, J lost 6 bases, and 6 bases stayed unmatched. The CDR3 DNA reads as TGCGCCAGCAGCCCGGGGACAGTTGCCGGGGAGCTGTTTTTT. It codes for CASSPGTVAGELFF.

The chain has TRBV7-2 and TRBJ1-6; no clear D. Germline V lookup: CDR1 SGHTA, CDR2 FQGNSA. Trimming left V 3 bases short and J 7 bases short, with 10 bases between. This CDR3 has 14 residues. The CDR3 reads CASSFRGRNSPLHF. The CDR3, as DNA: TGTGCCAGCAGCTTTCGGGGAAGGAATTCACCCCTCCACTTT.

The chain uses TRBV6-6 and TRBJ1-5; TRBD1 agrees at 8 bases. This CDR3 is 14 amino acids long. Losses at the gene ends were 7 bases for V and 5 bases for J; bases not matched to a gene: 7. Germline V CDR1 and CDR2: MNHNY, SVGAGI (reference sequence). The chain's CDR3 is CASTTGQGDQPQHF. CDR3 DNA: TGTGCCAGCACTACAGGACAGGGTGATCAGCCCCAGCATTTT.

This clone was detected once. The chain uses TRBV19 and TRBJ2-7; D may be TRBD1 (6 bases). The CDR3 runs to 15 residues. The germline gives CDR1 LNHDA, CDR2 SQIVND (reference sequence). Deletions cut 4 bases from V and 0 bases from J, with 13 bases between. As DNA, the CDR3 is TGTGCCAGTAGTACCGGGACGGACAGCTCCTACGAGCAGTACTTC. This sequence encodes CASSTGTDSSYEQYF.

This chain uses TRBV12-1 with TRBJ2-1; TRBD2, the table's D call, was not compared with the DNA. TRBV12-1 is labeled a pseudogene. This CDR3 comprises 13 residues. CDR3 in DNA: TGTGCCAGCAGCTTTCAGCGAAACAATGAGCAGTTCTTC. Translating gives CASSFQRNNEQFF.

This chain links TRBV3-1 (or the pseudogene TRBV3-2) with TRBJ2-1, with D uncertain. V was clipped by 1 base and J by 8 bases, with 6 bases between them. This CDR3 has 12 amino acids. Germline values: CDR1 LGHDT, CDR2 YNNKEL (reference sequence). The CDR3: CASSQVFHEQFF. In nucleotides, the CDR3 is TGTGCCAGCAGCCAAGTATTCCATGAGCAGTTCTTC.

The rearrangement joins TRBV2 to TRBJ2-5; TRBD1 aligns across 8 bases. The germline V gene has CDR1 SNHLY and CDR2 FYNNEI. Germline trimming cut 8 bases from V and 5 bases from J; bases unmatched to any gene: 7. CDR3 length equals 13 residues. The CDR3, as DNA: TGTGCCAGCCGCCAGGGGGCATATGAGACCCAGTACTTC. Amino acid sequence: CASRQGAYETQYF.

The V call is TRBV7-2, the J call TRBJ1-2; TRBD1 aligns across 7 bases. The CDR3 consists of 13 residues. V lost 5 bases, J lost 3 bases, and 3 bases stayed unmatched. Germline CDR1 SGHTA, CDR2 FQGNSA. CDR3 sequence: CASSEGQYYGYTF. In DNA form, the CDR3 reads TGTGCCAGCAGCGAGGGACAGTACTATGGCTACACCTTC.

In DNA form, the CDR3 reads TGTGCCAGCAGTTATTCAGGGGAGCTGTTTTTT. Its protein is CASSYSGELFF. The V and J genes are TRBV12-3 or TRBV12-4 and TRBJ2-2; D is unclear. The CDR3 consists of 11 residues. V was cut by 4 bases and J by 8 bases, with 5 bases left in between.

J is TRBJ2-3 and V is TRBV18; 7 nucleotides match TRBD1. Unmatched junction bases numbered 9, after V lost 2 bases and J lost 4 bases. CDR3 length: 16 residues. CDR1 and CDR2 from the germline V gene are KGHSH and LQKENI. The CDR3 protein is CASSPLGTGAADTQYF. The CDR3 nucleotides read TGTGCCAGCTCACCATTGGGTACAGGGGCGGCAGATACGCAGTATTTT.